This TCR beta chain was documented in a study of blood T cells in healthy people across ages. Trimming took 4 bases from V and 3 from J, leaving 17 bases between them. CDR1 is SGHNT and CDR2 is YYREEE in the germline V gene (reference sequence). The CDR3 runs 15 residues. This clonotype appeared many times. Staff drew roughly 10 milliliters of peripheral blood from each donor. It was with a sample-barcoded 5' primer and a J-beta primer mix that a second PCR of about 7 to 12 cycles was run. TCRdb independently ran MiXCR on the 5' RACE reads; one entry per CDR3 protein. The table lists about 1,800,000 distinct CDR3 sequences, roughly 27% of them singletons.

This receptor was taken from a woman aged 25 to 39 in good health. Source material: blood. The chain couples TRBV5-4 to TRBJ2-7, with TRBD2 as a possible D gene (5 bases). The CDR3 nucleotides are TGTGCCAGCAGCAGCCCCGCGGGTGCACTCTACGAGCAGTACTTC. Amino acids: CASSSPAGALYEQYF.